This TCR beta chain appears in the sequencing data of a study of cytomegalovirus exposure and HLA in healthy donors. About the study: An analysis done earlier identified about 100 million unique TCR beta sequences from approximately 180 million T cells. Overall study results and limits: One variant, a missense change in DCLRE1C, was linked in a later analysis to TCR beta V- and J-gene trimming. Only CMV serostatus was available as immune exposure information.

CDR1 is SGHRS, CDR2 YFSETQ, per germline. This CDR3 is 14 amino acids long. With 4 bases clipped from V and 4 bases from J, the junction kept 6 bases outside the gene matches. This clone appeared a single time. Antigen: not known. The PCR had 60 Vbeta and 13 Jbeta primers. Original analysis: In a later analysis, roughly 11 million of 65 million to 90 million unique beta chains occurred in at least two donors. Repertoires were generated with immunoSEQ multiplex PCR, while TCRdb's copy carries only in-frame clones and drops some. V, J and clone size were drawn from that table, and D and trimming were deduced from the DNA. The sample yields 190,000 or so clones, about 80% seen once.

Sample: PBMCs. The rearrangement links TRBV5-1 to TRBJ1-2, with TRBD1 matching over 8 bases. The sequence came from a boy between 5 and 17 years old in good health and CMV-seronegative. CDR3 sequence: CASSPEQGGYGYTF. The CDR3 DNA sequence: TGCGCCAGCAGCCCTGAACAGGGGGGCTATGGCTACACCTTC.